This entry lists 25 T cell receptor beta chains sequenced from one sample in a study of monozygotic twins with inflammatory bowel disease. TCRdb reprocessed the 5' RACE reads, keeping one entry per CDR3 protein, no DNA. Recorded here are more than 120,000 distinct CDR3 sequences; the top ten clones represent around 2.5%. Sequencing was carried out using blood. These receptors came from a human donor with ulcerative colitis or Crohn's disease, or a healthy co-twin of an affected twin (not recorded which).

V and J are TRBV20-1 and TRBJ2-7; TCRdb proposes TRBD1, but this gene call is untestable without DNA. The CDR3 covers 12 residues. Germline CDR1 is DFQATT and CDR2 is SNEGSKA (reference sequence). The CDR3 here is CSAQGQLYEQYF.

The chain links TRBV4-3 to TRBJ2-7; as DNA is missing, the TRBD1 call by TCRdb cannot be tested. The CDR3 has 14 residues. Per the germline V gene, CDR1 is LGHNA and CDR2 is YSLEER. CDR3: CASSQDRTYYEQYF.

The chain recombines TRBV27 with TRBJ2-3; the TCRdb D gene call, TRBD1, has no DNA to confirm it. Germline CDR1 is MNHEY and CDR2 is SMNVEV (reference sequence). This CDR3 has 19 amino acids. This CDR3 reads CASSLRATRGVGAQDTQYF.

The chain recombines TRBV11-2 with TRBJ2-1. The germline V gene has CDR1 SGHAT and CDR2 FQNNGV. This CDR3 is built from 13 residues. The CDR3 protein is CASSLDYGNEQFF. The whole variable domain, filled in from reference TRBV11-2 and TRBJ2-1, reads EAGVAQSPRYKIIEKRQSVAFWCNPISGHATLYWYQQILGQGPKLLIQFQNNGVVDDSQLPKDRFSAERLKGVDSTLKIQPAKLEDSAVYLCASSLDYGNEQFFGPGTRLTVL.

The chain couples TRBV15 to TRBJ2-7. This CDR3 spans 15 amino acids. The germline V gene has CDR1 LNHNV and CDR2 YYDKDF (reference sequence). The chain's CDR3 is CATSRDSSLSYEQYF.

The chain's CDR3 is CASTPDSYEQYF. The J gene is TRBJ2-7, the V gene TRBV12-3 or TRBV12-4; TCRdb returns TRBD1, unconfirmable since there is no DNA. The CDR3 runs to 12 residues.

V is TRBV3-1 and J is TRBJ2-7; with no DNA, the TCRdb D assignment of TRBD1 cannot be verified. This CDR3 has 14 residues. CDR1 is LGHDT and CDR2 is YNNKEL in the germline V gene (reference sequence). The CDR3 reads CASSQRRQGTKQYF.

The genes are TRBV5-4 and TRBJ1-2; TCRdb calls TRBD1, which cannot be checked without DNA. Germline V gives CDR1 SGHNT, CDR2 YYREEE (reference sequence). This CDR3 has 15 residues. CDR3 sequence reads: CASSLGTGGDYGYTF. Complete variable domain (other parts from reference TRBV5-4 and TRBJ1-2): ETGVTQSPTHLIKTRGQQVTLRCSSQSGHNTVSWYQQALGQGPQFIFQYYREEENGRGNFPPRFSGLQFPNYSSELNVNALELDDSALYLCASSLGTGGDYGYTFGSGTRLTVV.

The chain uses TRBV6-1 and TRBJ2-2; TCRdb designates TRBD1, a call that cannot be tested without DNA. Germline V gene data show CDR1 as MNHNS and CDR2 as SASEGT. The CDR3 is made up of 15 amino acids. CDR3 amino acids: CASSVLGQNTGELFF.

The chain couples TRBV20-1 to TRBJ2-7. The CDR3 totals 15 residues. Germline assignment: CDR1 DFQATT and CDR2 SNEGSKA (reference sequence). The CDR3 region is CSARDEDRRTYEQYF.

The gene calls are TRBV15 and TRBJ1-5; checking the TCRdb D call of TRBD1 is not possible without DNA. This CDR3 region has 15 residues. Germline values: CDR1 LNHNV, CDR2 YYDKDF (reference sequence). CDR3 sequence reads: CATSLAGTGAQPQHF.

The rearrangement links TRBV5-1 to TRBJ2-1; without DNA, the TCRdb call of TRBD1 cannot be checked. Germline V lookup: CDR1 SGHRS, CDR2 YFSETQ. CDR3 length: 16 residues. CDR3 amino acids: CASSLSGAGGSNEQFF.

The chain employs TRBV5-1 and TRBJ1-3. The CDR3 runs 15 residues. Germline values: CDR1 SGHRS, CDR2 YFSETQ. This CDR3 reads CASSLRSNSGNTIYF.

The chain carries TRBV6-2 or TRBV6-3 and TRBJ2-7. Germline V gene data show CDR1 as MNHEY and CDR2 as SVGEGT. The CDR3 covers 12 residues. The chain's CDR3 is CASKSANYEQYF.

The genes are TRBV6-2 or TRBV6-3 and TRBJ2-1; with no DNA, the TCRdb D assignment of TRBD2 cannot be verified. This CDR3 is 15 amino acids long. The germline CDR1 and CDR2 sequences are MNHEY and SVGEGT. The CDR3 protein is CASSTGTGSYNEQFF.

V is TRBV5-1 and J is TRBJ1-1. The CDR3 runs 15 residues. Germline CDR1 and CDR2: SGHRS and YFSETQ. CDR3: CASTLGFPRNTEAFF.

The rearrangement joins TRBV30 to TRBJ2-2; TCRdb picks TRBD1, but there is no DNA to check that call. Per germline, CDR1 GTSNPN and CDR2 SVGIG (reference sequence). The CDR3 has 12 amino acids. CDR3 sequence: CAWSRGTGELFF.

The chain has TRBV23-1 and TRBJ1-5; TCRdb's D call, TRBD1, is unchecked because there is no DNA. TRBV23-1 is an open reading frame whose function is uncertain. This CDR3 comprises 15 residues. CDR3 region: CASRSGTGGDQPQHF.

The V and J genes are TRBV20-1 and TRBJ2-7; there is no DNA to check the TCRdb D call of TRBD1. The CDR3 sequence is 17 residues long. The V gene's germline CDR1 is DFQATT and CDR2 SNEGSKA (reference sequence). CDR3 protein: CSARDPGQGYLGYEQYF.

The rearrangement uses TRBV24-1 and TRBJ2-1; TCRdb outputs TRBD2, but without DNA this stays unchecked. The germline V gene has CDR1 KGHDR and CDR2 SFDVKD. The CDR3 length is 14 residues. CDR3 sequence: CATASSGGLYEQFF.

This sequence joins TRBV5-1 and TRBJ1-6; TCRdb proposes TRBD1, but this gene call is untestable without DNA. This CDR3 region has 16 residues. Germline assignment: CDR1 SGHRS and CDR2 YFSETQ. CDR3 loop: CASSSRTVRGNSPLHF. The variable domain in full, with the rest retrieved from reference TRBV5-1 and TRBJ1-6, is KAGVTQTPRYLIKTRGQQVTLSCSPISGHRSVSWYQQTPGQGLQFLFEYFSETQRNKGNFPGRFSGRQFSNSRSEMNVSTLELGDSALYLCASSSRTVRGNSPLHFGNGTRLTVT.

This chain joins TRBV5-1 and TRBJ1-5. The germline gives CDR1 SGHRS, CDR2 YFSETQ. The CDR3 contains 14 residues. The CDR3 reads CASRESPARQPQHF.

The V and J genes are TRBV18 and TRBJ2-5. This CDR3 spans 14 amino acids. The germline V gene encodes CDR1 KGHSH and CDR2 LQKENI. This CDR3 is CASSPMTSQETQYF.

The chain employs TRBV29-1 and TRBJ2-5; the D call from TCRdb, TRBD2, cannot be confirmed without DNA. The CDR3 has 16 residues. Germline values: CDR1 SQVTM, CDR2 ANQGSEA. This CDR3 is CSVGASGGVYQETQYF.

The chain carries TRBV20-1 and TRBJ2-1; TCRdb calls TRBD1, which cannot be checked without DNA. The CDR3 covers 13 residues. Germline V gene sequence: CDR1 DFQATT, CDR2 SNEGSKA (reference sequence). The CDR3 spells CSAPFPRGNEQFF.